The clone carrying this T cell receptor beta chain has only a few counts. Its antigen is unknown. These data are taken from a study of CD8 T cells in ankylosing spondylitis. General study points: One TCR beta motif, made up of roughly 8 highly homologous variants, appeared characteristic of ankylosing spondylitis blood.

From germline, CDR1 is KGHDR and CDR2 SFDVKD. CDR3 length: 16 residues. V dropped 4 bases and J dropped 3; count of bases not matched to a gene: 5. In TCRdb, the 5' RACE reads were re-called with MiXCR into one record per CDR3 protein. The table lists 400,000 to 450,000 distinct CDR3 sequences, 15% to 20% of them singletons. The V gene is TRBV24-1, the J gene TRBJ2-3, with TRBD2 matching 11 bases. This TCR came from a male donor with ankylosing spondylitis. The source material was blood, either unsorted or a sorted T cell fraction (not recorded which). The DNA for the CDR3 is TGTGCCACCAGTGACTCTAGCGGGAGGCTAACAGATACGCAGTATTTT. Translated, it gives CATSDSSGRLTDTQYF.